Listed below are T cell receptor beta chains from one sample, sequenced in a study of spatial heterogeneity in lung cancer. MiXCR, run by TCRdb on the 5' RACE reads, gives a single entry per CDR3 protein. Of 60,000 to 80,000 distinct CDR3 sequences in the sample, about an eighth were seen once. The starting material was PBMCs, obtained at surgery. These receptors all stem from a male donor with early-stage non-small cell lung cancer. The CDR3 runs from the conserved cysteine through the conserved F or W. D genes are given only for firm matches. Size tells how often a clone was seen (once, few, many) or the class of an expanded clone, and some rows leave it out.

V	size	D	J	CDR3	DNA
TRBV7-9	once	.	TRBJ1-2	CASSSPDEYGYTF	TGTGCCAGCAGCTCGCCGGACGAATATGGCTACACCTTC
TRBV5-1	.	.	TRBJ2-7	CASSTGQTSYEQYF	TGCGCCAGCAGCACTGGACAGACATCCTACGAGCAGTACTTC
TRBV20-1	.	TRBD1	TRBJ2-2	CSVQGDVGTGELFF	TGCAGTGTACAGGGGGATGTAGGCACCGGGGAGCTGTTTTTT
TRBV20-1	few	.	TRBJ1-1	CSALGTGSTGMNTEAFF	TGCAGTGCCCTAGGGACGGGGTCAACGGGGATGAACACTGAAGCTTTCTTT
TRBV20-1	few	.	TRBJ2-7	CSAEGPPPYYEQYF	TGCAGTGCTGAAGGGCCTCCCCCTTACTACGAGCAGTACTTC
TRBV10-3	many	TRBD1	TRBJ1-1	CAISDPRGRVNTEAFF	TGTGCCATCAGTGACCCCAGGGGGAGGGTTAACACTGAAGCTTTCTTT
TRBV10-3	.	.	TRBJ1-1	CAISDREPRNTEAFF	TGTGCCATCAGTGACAGAGAACCGAGGAACACTGAAGCTTTCTTT
TRBV10-1	many	.	TRBJ2-7	CASSVETSLDEQYF	TGCGCCAGCAGTGTCGAGACATCCCTGGACGAGCAGTACTTC
TRBV20-1	many	.	TRBJ1-2	CSVQDTSAGYTF	TGCAGTGTCCAGGACACGAGTGCGGGCTACACCTTC
TRBV15	.	TRBD2	TRBJ2-1	CATSRDEASGSNEQFF	TGTGCCACCAGCAGAGATGAGGCTAGCGGGAGTAATGAGCAGTTCTTC
TRBV12-3/TRBV12-4	.	TRBD1	TRBJ2-2	CASEKGQANTGELFF	TGTGCCAGCGAAAAGGGACAGGCCAACACCGGGGAGCTGTTTTTT
TRBV2	few	.	TRBJ1-5	CASSEALGDQPQHF	TGTGCCAGCAGTGAAGCGCTTGGAGATCAGCCCCAGCATTTT
TRBV12-3/TRBV12-4	few	.	TRBJ1-1	CASSLALRVRGFEAFF	TGTGCCAGCAGTTTAGCCCTGCGGGTCAGGGGCTTTGAAGCTTTCTTT
TRBV5-1	few	.	TRBJ1-1	CASSLVPGSSTEAFF	TGCGCCAGCAGCTTGGTGCCGGGTAGTAGCACTGAAGCTTTCTTT
TRBV29-1	few	.	TRBJ1-1	CSVETLGARLAEAFF	TGCAGCGTTGAAACTCTCGGCGCCCGGCTGGCTGAAGCTTTCTTT
TRBV7-2	few	.	TRBJ2-7	CASSLQVDRSYEQYF	TGTGCCAGCAGCTTACAGGTCGACAGATCCTACGAGCAGTACTTC
TRBV20-1	.	TRBD1	TRBJ2-3	CSASPGQGALIGTDTQYF	TGCAGTGCTAGTCCAGGACAGGGGGCGTTAATCGGCACAGATACGCAGTATTTT
TRBV7-2	few	TRBD2	TRBJ2-3	CASSPRRLAGTDTQYF	TGTGCCAGCAGCCCCCGCCGACTAGCGGGGACAGATACGCAGTATTTT
TRBV7-9	.	.	TRBJ1-1	CASSWPMNTEAFF	TGTGCCAGCAGCTGGCCTATGAACACTGAAGCTTTCTTT
TRBV20-1	many	TRBD2	TRBJ2-4	CSAEEAPGQGLAANIQYF	TGCAGTGCCGAGGAAGCCCCTGGGCAGGGACTAGCGGCAAACATTCAGTACTTC
TRBV29-1	many	.	TRBJ1-1	CSSLGTEAFF	TGCAGCAGCCTAGGGACTGAAGCTTTCTTT
TRBV7-3	.	.	TRBJ1-1	CASSDGTEAFF	TGTGCCAGCAGCGATGGCACTGAAGCTTTCTTT
TRBV20-1	.	TRBD2	TRBJ2-5	CSARIPRGGQETQYF	TGCAGTGCTAGGATCCCGCGGGGGGGCCAAGAGACCCAGTACTTC
TRBV14	many	.	TRBJ1-2	CASSFLFYGYTF	TGTGCCAGCAGCTTCCTCTTCTATGGCTACACCTTC
TRBV7-3	few	TRBD1	TRBJ2-3	CASSSQGAGTDTQYF	TGTGCCAGCAGCTCACAGGGGGCGGGCACAGATACGCAGTATTTT
TRBV11-2	few	TRBD1	TRBJ1-2	CASSTGGAYGYTF	TGTGCCAGCAGTACAGGGGGCGCCTATGGCTACACCTTC
TRBV25-1	many	TRBD1	TRBJ2-2	CASSEKTGATGELFF	TGTGCCAGCAGTGAAAAGACAGGGGCCACCGGGGAGCTGTTTTTT
TRBV7-2	many	.	TRBJ2-1	CASSPGPRIDEDEQFF	TGTGCCAGCAGCCCAGGGCCTCGGATCGACGAGGATGAGCAGTTCTTC
TRBV10-3	.	.	TRBJ2-5	CAISPTAGQETQYF	TGTGCCATCAGTCCGACAGCGGGCCAAGAGACCCAGTACTTC
TRBV24-1	.	.	TRBJ1-1	CATSGAVSDTEAFF	TGTGCCACCAGTGGGGCCGTCTCGGACACTGAAGCTTTCTTT
TRBV4-1	few	TRBD1	TRBJ1-2	CASSLMPGQGDYGYTF	TGCGCCAGCAGCCTGATGCCGGGACAGGGTGACTATGGCTACACCTTC
TRBV10-3	many	.	TRBJ1-2	CAISESKGDHGYTF	TGTGCCATCAGTGAGTCGAAGGGGGATCATGGCTACACCTTC
TRBV7-2	.	.	TRBJ1-4	CASSLQGGSEKLFF	TGTGCCAGCTCACTGCAAGGAGGGTCTGAAAAACTGTTTTTT
TRBV5-5	.	.	TRBJ2-1	CASSLAGSSSYNEQFF	TGTGCCAGCAGCTTGGCCGGGTCTAGCTCCTACAATGAGCAGTTCTTC
TRBV7-2	many	.	TRBJ2-5	CASSFLARQETQYF	TGTGCCAGCAGCTTCCTAGCGCGGCAAGAGACCCAGTACTTC
TRBV27	few	.	TRBJ1-5	CASSLQGSESAQPQHF	TGTGCCAGCAGTTTGCAGGGATCTGAGTCGGCGCAGCCCCAGCATTTT
TRBV20-1	.	.	TRBJ1-1	CSAPKGHINTEAFF	TGCAGTGCTCCCAAGGGACATATTAATACTGAAGCTTTCTTT
TRBV20-1	.	TRBD2	TRBJ2-1	CSARDLSGSSGSGSYNEQFF	TGCAGTGCTAGAGATCTCTCGGGGAGTAGCGGGAGCGGGTCCTACAATGAGCAGTTCTTC
TRBV18	.	.	TRBJ1-1	CASSPRLGISNVRTFF	TGTGCCAGCTCACCACGCTTAGGCATCTCGAACGTTAGGACTTTCTTT
TRBV9	.	.	TRBJ2-7	CASSRGPGDEQYF	TGTGCCAGCTCAAGGGGACCCGGGGACGAGCAGTACTTC
TRBV20-1	.	TRBD2	TRBJ2-7	CSARATVGRELYEQYF	TGCAGTGCTAGAGCAACCGTGGGGAGGGAGCTCTACGAGCAGTACTTC
TRBV13	few	.	TRBJ2-3	CASRGTTDTQYF	TGTGCCAGCAGGGGAACCACAGATACGCAGTATTTT
TRBV6-5	.	TRBD1	TRBJ2-3	CASRFTGVGADTQYF	TGTGCCAGCAGATTTACAGGGGTTGGAGCAGATACGCAGTATTTT
TRBV6-1	.	.	TRBJ2-1	CASSALAGFTNEQFF	TGTGCCAGCAGTGCACTAGCAGGATTTACGAATGAGCAGTTCTTC
TRBV30	.	.	TRBJ1-5	CAWSDGWRGRGNQPQHF	TGTGCCTGGAGTGATGGTTGGCGGGGAAGGGGTAATCAGCCCCAGCATTTT
TRBV12-3/TRBV12-4	.	TRBD1	TRBJ2-2	CASSPGTGEDTGELFF	TGTGCCAGCAGCCCGGGGACAGGGGAGGACACCGGGGAGCTGTTTTTT
TRBV30	.	TRBD2	TRBJ2-7	CARGLAGAYEQYF	TGTGCCCGAGGGCTAGCGGGAGCCTACGAGCAGTACTTC
TRBV11-1	few	TRBD1	TRBJ2-1	CASSEPGQGAGNEQFF	TGTGCCAGCAGCGAGCCCGGACAGGGGGCAGGAAATGAGCAGTTCTTC
TRBV7-2	many	.	TRBJ2-7	CASSLSRSGQQLSSYEQYF	TGTGCCAGCAGCTTGTCTCGGAGTGGACAGCAACTTAGCTCCTACGAGCAGTACTTC
TRBV5-1	.	TRBD1	TRBJ1-2	CASSLFRQGNYGYTF	TGCGCCAGCAGCTTGTTTAGACAGGGGAACTATGGCTACACCTTC
TRBV10-2	few	.	TRBJ2-1	CASSEWSNEQFF	TGCGCCAGCAGTGAGTGGTCCAATGAGCAGTTCTTC
TRBV7-6	many	TRBD2	TRBJ2-5	CASSEGPGRTQETQYF	TGTGCCAGCAGCGAGGGCCCCGGGAGGACCCAAGAGACCCAGTACTTC
TRBV7-8	.	TRBD1	TRBJ1-6	CASSLAAGGSSPLHF	TGTGCCAGCAGCTTAGCCGCAGGGGGTAGTTCACCCCTCCACTTT